This T cell receptor (beta chain) was profiled in a study of control samples from healthy donors and cancer patients. This clone was counted a few times. Generated by immunoSEQ multiplex PCR, the TCRdb table keeps only in-frame clones and is missing some. The sample holds about 150,000 clones, 75% to 95% seen once. Trimming cost V 7 bases and J 4 bases, with 17 bases left between them. The length of the CDR3 is 15 residues. Looked up from germline, CDR1 is LNHDA and CDR2 is SQIVND (reference sequence). The receptor was derived from a man aged 30-40 years in good health. The genes are TRBV19 and TRBJ1-5, with TRBD1 as a possible D gene (5 bases). Source material: blood. The CDR3 nucleotides read TGTGCCAGTAACGAGGTAGGGGCAGGGAATCAGCCCCAGCATTTT. This translates into CASNEVGAGNQPQHF.